This T cell receptor (beta chain) was retrieved from a study of PD-1 blockade in classical Hodgkin lymphoma. Study-level findings and limits: Researchers reported that CD4+ TCR diversity, though not CD8+, rose significantly by C4D1. At baseline, newly diagnosed patients reportedly showed less TCR diversity than healthy donors. Complete responders started with a diversity level that resembled newly diagnosed patients at baseline.

A remark on this clone: Antigen specificity is unknown.

Clones were read by immunoSEQ multiplex PCR, and TCRdb kept only the in-frame ones, dropping some. Of about 30,000 clones listed, roughly 86% are singletons. The CDR3 has 14 residues. Deletions cut 10 bases from V and 0 bases from J, with 12 bases between. Germline V gene lookup returns CDR1 LNHDA and CDR2 SQIVND (reference sequence). Time point of the sample: cycle 4 day 1 (C4D1), after less than 7 weeks of nivolumab. In every patient, relapse followed autologous stem cell transplantation, while exposure to brentuximab vedotin differed. Purified CD4+ T cells were obtained from thawed PBMCs through magnetic negative selection. Complete response, partial response or progressive disease constituted the best response categories observed.

The source material was CD4+ T cells from blood, sampled before the fourth cycle of nivolumab. This clonotype originated in a human donor with classical Hodgkin lymphoma. The chain couples TRBV19 to TRBJ2-2; D is ambiguous. The CDR3 spells CATRTLPNTGELFF. In nucleotides, the CDR3 is TGTGCCACGAGGACGCTGCCGAACACCGGGGAGCTGTTTTTT.